This T cell receptor beta chain derives from a study of CD8 T cell repertoires and HIV-1 epitope variants. About the study: Control wells had CMV/EBV/flu peptides, negative Ebola AY9, or no peptide. Enriched T cells were co-cultured with equal autologous T cell-negative cells. General study points: No clonotypes responded to the TAALDMSHF plasma variant; four to six recognized KF9, one HW9.

Clones were read by immunoSEQ multiplex PCR, and TCRdb kept only the in-frame ones, dropping some. The data contain 3,500 to 4,000 clones, nearly 70% of them singletons. This clone has only a few counts. What it binds is unknown. CDR3 length: 13 residues. Trimming left V 6 bases short and J 2 bases short, with 9 bases between. Germline values: CDR1 SEHNR, CDR2 FQNEAQ (reference sequence). Sequenced: cultured CD8+ T cells derived from PBMCs. The chain carries TRBV7-9 and TRBJ2-3; maybe TRBD2 (6 bases). This clonotype was obtained from a male donor with HIV. This CDR3 reads CASSRELTDTQYF. CDR3 DNA sequence: TGTGCCAGCAGTCGGGAGCTCACAGATACGCAGTATTTT.